This passage covers 17 T cell receptor beta chains from one sample sequenced in a study of blood T cell repertoires in COVID-19. Repertoires were generated with immunoSEQ multiplex PCR, while TCRdb's copy carries only in-frame clones and drops some. Altogether 100,000 to 150,000 clones are present, around 83% being singletons, with the ten largest covering more than 9.5%. Sequencing was carried out using peripheral blood. These TCRs come from a man aged 35 to 55 with active or convalescent COVID-19.

The chain carries TRBV5-4 and TRBJ2-2, with 7 nucleotides matching TRBD1. The trim removed 1 base at V and 4 bases at J, leaving 7 bases unmatched. Germline V gene lookup returns CDR1 SGHNT and CDR2 YYREEE (reference sequence). The CDR3 loop spans 16 amino acids. The CDR3 DNA reads TGTGCCAGCAGCTTGCGGACCGACAGGGCCACCGGGGAGCTGTTTTTT. Translated: CASSLRTDRATGELFF.

The J gene is TRBJ1-1, the V gene TRBV7-3; D gene ambiguous. This CDR3 comprises 14 residues. Germline lookup yields CDR1 SGHTA and CDR2 FQGTGA. Trimming cost V 2 bases and J 5 bases, with 12 bases left between them. The CDR3 bases are TGTGCCAGCAGCTTAGCACAGTATGGGACTGAAGCTTTCTTT. It encodes CASSLAQYGTEAFF.

The genes are TRBV25-1 and TRBJ1-1; no firm D call. Trimming shortened V by 8 bases and J by 1 base, and 5 bases separated the two germline ends. The CDR3 runs 11 residues. Germline V CDR1 and CDR2: MGHDK, SYGVNS. The CDR3 spells CASYRNTEAFF. In nucleotides, the CDR3 is TGTGCCAGCTACAGGAACACTGAAGCTTTCTTT.

This clone was seen only once. The genes are TRBV3-1 (or the pseudogene TRBV3-2) and TRBJ1-1; D perhaps matches TRBD1 (6 bases). Germline loops: CDR1 LGHDT, CDR2 YNNKEL (reference sequence). The CDR3 runs to 13 residues. Deletions cut 6 bases from V and 4 bases from J, with 12 bases between. DNA for the CDR3: TGTGCCAGCAGTGGGGGCGGGGGCACTGAAGCTTTCTTT. Its protein product is CASSGGGGTEAFF.

V and J are TRBV7-2 and TRBJ2-2; TRBD2 matches at 8 bases. This CDR3 has 17 residues. J lost 1 base, V lost 5 bases, and 9 bases had no gene match. The germline V gene encodes CDR1 SGHTA and CDR2 FQGNSA. In nucleotides, the CDR3 is TGTGCCAGCAGCCTAGGGATGCGGGGGGTGAACACCGGGGAGCTGTTTTTT. As protein: CASSLGMRGVNTGELFF.

The genes are TRBV7-2 and TRBJ2-7; 7 bases agree with TRBD2. V shed 5 bases, J shed 5 bases, and the junction held 15 bases outside the gene matches. Germline V gene data show CDR1 as SGHTA and CDR2 as FQGNSA. CDR3 length: 16 amino acids. The CDR3 nucleotides are TGTGCCAGCAGCCCTCCAGGACTAGGAGTCGCTAACGAGCAGTACTTC. Its protein product is CASSPPGLGVANEQYF. The full variable domain, its missing parts supplied by reference TRBV7-2 and TRBJ2-7, is GAGVSQSPSNKVTEKGKDVELRCDPISGHTALYWYRQSLGQGLEFLIYFQGNSAPDKSGLPSDRFSAERTGGSVSTLTIQRTQQEDSAVYLCASSPPGLGVANEQYFGPGTRLTVT.

The chain couples TRBV19 to TRBJ1-1; TRBD1 matches at 9 bases. The CDR3 loop spans 14 amino acids. Germline V gives CDR1 LNHDA, CDR2 SQIVND (reference sequence). Trimming at V came to 5 bases and at J to 1 base, leaving 2 bases not matched to a gene. The CDR3 loop reads CASSSDRGNTEAFF. In nucleotides, the CDR3 is TGTGCCAGTAGTTCGGACAGGGGGAACACTGAAGCTTTCTTT.

The genes are TRBV6-5 and TRBJ1-4; D is possibly TRBD1 (6 bases). The CDR3 covers 15 residues. V was trimmed by 6 bases and J by 3 bases, leaving 14 bases between them. CDR1 is MNHEY and CDR2 is SVGAGI in the germline V gene. The CDR3 reads CASSPRGSANEKLFF. The CDR3 DNA sequence: TGTGCCAGCAGCCCCAGGGGATCGGCTAATGAAAAACTGTTTTTT.

This clone was detected once. The chain joins TRBV5-1 to TRBJ2-7, with D tentatively TRBD2 (5 bases). The length of the CDR3 is 13 residues. V was shortened by 0 bases and J by 3 bases, with 7 bases between the two germline ends. Germline V gives CDR1 SGHRS, CDR2 YFSETQ. The DNA of the CDR3 is TGCGCCAGCAGCTTGGAGGCGGGCTACGAGCAGTACTTC. As protein: CASSLEAGYEQYF. Based on the CDR3 plus reference TRBV5-1 and TRBJ2-7, the full variable domain is KAGVTQTPRYLIKTRGQQVTLSCSPISGHRSVSWYQQTPGQGLQFLFEYFSETQRNKGNFPGRFSGRQFSNSRSEMNVSTLELGDSALYLCASSLEAGYEQYFGPGTRLTVT.

The rearrangement links TRBV13 to TRBJ1-4, with D tentatively TRBD1 (5 bases). Germline-derived CDR1 and CDR2 are PRHDT and FYEKMQ (reference sequence). The CDR3 is 16 amino acids. V lost 2 bases and J 1 base, leaving 11 bases between the germline ends. The CDR3 nucleotides are TGTGCCAGCAGCTTAACGGGGGTGGGAACTAATGAAAAACTGTTTTTT. Its translation is CASSLTGVGTNEKLFF.

The CDR3 DNA sequence: TGTGCCAGCAGCCCCCGGACAGGAGGCCAAGAGACCCAGTACTTC. It translates to CASSPRTGGQETQYF. The chain joins TRBV7-2 to TRBJ2-5; 7 bases are a match to TRBD1. CDR1 and CDR2 from the germline V gene are SGHTA and FQGNSA. The CDR3 loop spans 15 amino acids. The V segment lost 5 bases and the J segment 1 base; nucleotides outside the gene matches: 7.

The chain employs TRBV27 and TRBJ1-5; maybe TRBD1 (5 bases). Germline CDR1 MNHEY, CDR2 SMNVEV (reference sequence). V was trimmed by 6 bases and J by 7 bases, leaving 22 bases between them. CDR3 length equals 16 residues. The CDR3 region is CASSLRSDSTLQPQHF. The CDR3 DNA is TGTGCCAGCAGCCTTCGATCAGACAGTACGCTGCAGCCCCAGCATTTT.

The chain links TRBV12-1 to TRBJ1-6; the table's D call of TRBD1 was not tested on the DNA. TRBV12-1 is a known pseudogene. This CDR3 comprises 14 residues. The CDR3 loop reads CASSCTGLNSPLHF. CDR3 DNA: TGTGCCAGCAGCTGTACAGGGTTGAATTCACCCCTCCACTTT.

This chain joins TRBV6-1 and TRBJ1-3; TRBD1 agrees at 8 bases. The CDR3 length is 15 residues. J was trimmed by 3 bases and V by 2 bases; bases with no gene match: 3. Germline loops: CDR1 MNHNS, CDR2 SASEGT. The chain's CDR3 is CASSEQGAYGNTIYF. The CDR3, as DNA: TGTGCCAGCAGTGAACAGGGGGCATATGGAAACACCATATATTTT.

The chain combines TRBV4-2 with TRBJ2-2; tentatively, D is TRBD2 (7 bases). From germline, CDR1 is LGHNA and CDR2 YNFKEQ. The CDR3 consists of 19 residues. Trimming shortened V by 0 bases and J by 0 bases, and 17 bases separated the two germline ends. The CDR3 protein is CASSQDPLRGASNTGELFF. CDR3 sequence (DNA): TGTGCCAGCAGCCAAGATCCCCTTCGGGGGGCGTCGAACACCGGGGAGCTGTTTTTT.

The genes are TRBV3-1 (or the pseudogene TRBV3-2) and TRBJ1-6; 9 bases are shared with TRBD1. J lost 8 bases, V lost 1 base, and 3 bases had no gene match. Germline loops: CDR1 LGHDT, CDR2 YNNKEL (reference sequence). This CDR3 is built from 15 residues. The CDR3: CASSQGDRVDSPLHF. For the CDR3, the DNA is TGTGCCAGCAGCCAAGGGGACAGGGTTGATTCACCCCTCCACTTT.

V usage is TRBV14 and J usage is TRBJ1-2; 7 positions agree with TRBD1. From germline, CDR1 is SGHDN and CDR2 FVKESK. The V segment lost 5 bases and the J segment 4 bases; nucleotides outside the gene matches: 10. This CDR3 has 15 residues. The CDR3 nucleotides read TGTGCCAGCAGCAAGACCGGGACAGCGACCTATGGCTACACCTTC. This gives the protein CASSKTGTATYGYTF.